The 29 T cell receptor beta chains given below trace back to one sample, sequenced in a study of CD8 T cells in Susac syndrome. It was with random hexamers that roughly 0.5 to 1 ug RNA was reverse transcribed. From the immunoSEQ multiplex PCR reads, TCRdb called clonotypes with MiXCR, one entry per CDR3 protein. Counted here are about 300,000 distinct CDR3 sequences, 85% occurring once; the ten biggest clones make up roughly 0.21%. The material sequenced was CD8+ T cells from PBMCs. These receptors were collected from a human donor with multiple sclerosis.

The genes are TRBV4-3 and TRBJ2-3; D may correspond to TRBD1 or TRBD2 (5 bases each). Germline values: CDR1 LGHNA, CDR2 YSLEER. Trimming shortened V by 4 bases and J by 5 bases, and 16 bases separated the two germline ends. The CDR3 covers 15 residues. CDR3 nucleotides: TGCGCCAGCAGCCCAGGGACGGGCCCCCTAGATACGCAGTATTTT. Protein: CASSPGTGPLDTQYF.

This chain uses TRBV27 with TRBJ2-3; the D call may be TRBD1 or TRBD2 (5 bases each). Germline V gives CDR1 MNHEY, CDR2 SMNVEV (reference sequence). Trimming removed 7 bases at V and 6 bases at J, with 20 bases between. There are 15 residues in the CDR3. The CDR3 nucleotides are TGTGCCAGCACCTATGACGGGGCAAGGTGGGATACGCAGTATTTT. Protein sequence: CASTYDGARWDTQYF.

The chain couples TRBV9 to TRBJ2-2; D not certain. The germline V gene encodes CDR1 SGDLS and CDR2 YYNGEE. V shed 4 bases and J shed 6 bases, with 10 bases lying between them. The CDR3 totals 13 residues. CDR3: CASSPVGPGELFF. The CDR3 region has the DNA TGTGCCAGCAGCCCAGTTGGACCCGGGGAGCTGTTTTTT.

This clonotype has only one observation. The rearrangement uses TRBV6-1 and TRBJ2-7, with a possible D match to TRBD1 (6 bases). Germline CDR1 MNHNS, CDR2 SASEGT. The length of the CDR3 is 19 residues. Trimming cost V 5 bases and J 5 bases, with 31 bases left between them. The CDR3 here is CASSQPGSGTTTLWDEQYF. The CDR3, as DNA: TGTGCCAGCAGTCAACCGGGGTCCGGGACAACAACCTTATGGGACGAGCAGTACTTC.

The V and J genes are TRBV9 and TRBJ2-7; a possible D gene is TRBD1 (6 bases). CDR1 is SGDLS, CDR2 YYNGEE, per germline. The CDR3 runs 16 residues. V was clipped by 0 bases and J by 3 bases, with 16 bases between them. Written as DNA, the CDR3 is TGTGCCAGCAGCGTAGCACCCGACAGGTACAACTACGAGCAGTACTTC. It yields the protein CASSVAPDRYNYEQYF. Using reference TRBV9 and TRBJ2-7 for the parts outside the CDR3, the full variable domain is DSGVTQTPKHLITATGQRVTLRCSPRSGDLSVYWYQQSLDQGLQFLIQYYNGEERAKGNILERFSAQQFPDLHSELNLSSLELGDSALYFCASSVAPDRYNYEQYFGPGTRLTVT.

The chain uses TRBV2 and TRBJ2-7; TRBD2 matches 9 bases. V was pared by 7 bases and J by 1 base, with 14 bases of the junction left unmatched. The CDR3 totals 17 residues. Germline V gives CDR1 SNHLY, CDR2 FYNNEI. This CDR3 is CASIRTSAISGSYEQYF. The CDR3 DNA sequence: TGTGCCAGCATTCGGACTAGCGCAATTTCGGGATCCTACGAGCAGTACTTC.

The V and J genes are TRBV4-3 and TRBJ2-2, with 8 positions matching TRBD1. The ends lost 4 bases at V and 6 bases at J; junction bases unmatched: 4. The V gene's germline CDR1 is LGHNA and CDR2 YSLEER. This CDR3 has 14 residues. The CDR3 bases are TGCGCCAGCAGCCGACAGGGGTGGGCCGGGGAGCTGTTTTTT. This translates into CASSRQGWAGELFF.

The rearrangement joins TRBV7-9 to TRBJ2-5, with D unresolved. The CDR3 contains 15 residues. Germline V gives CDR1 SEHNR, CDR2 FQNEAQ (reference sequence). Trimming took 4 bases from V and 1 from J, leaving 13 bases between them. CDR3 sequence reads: CASSSSIWGQETQYF. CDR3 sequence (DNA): TGTGCCAGCAGCTCCTCCATTTGGGGCCAAGAGACCCAGTACTTC.

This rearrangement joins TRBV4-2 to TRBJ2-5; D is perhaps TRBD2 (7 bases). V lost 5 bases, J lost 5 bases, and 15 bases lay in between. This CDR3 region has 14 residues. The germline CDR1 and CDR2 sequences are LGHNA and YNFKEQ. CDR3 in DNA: TGTGCCAGCAGCGACTTGAGGGGGGGCGAGACCCAGTACTTC. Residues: CASSDLRGGETQYF.

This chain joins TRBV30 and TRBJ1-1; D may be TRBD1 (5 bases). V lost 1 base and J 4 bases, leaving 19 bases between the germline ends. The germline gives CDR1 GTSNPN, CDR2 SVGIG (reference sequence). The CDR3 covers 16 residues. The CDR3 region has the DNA TGTGCCTGGAGTGATAAGATAGGGGTTACCTTCACTGAAGCTTTCTTT. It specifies CAWSDKIGVTFTEAFF.

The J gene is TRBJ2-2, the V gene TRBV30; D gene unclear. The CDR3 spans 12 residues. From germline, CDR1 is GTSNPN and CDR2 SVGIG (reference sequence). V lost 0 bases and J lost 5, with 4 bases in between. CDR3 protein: CAWSVTTGELFF. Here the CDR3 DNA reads TGTGCCTGGAGTGTGACTACCGGGGAGCTGTTTTTT.

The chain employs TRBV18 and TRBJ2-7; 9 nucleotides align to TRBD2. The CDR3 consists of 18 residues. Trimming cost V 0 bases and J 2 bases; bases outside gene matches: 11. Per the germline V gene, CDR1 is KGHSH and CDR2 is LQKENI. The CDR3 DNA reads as TGTGCCAGCTCACCACCGGAGGTTAGCGGGAGAGGGACCTACGAGCAGTACTTC. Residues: CASSPPEVSGRGTYEQYF.

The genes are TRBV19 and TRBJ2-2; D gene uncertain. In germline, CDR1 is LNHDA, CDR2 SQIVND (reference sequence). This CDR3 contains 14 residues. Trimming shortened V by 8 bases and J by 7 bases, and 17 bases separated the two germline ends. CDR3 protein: CASGREGPSGELFF. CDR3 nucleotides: TGTGCCAGTGGCCGCGAAGGACCCAGCGGGGAGCTGTTTTTT.

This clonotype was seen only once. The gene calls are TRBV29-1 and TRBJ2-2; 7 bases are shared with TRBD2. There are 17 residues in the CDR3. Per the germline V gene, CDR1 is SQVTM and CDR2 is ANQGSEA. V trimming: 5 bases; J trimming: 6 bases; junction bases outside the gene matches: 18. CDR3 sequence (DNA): TGCAGCGTTTGGGACGACCGGACTAGGCATCAGGCCGGGGAGCTGTTTTTT. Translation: CSVWDDRTRHQAGELFF.

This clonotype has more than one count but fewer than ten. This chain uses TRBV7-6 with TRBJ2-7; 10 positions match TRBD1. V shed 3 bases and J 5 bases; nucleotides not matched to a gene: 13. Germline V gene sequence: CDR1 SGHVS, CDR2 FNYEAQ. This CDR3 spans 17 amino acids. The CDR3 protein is CASSFLQGQGLLHEQYF. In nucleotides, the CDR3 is TGTGCCAGCAGCTTTCTCCAGGGACAGGGGCTTCTCCACGAGCAGTACTTC.

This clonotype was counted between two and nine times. In DNA form, the CDR3 reads TGTGCCAGCAGGGCCGGGCAGACATCGGAGCAGTACTTC. Protein product: CASRAGQTSEQYF. The chain joins TRBV6-1 to TRBJ2-7, with D unresolved. V was pared by 6 bases and J by 7 bases, with 16 bases between. The CDR3 has 13 residues. CDR1 MNHNS and CDR2 SASEGT come from the germline V gene.

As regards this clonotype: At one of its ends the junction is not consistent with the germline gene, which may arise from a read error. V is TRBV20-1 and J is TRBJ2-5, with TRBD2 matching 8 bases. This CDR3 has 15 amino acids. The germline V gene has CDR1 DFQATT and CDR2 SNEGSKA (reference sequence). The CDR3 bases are TGCAGTGCGAGAGAGCGGGAGTGGGGGGGAGAGACCCAGTACTTC. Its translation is CSAREREWGGETQYF.

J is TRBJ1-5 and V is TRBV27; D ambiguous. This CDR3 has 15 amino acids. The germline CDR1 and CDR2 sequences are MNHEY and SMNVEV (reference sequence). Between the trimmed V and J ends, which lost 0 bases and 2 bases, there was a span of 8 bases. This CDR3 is CASSLSYWGNQPQHF. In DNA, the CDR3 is TGTGCCAGCAGTTTATCGTACTGGGGCAATCAGCCCCAGCATTTT.

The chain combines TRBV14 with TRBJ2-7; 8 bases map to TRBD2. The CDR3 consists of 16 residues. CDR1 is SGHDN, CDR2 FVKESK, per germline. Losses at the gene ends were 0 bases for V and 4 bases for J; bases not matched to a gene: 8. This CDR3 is CASSQDSAGGLYEQYF. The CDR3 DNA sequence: TGTGCCAGCAGCCAAGATTCGGCGGGAGGACTTTACGAGCAGTACTTC.

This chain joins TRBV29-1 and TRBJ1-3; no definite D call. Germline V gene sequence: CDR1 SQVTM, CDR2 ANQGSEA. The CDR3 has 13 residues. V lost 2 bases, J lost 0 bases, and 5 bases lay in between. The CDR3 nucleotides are TGCAGCGTTGAACCAGGCTCTGGAAACACCATATATTTT. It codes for CSVEPGSGNTIYF.

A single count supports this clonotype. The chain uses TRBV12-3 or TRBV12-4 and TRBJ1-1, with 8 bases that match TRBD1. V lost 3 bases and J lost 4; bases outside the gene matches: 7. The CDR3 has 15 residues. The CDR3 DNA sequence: TGTGCCAGCAGTTTCGGGGCAGGGGGCATCACTGAAGCTTTCTTT. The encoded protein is CASSFGAGGITEAFF.

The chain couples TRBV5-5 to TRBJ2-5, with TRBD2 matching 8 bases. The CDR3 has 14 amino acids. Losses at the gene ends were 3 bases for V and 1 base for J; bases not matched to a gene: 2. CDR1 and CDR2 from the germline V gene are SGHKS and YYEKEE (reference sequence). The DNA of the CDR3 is TGTGCCAGCAGCTCGGGAGGGATCCAAGAGACCCAGTACTTC. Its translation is CASSSGGIQETQYF. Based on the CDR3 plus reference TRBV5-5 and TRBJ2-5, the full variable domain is DAGVTQSPTHLIKTRGQQVTLRCSPISGHKSVSWYQQVLGQGPQFIFQYYEKEERGRGNFPDRFSARQFPNYSSELNVNALLLGDSALYLCASSSGGIQETQYFGPGTRLLVL.

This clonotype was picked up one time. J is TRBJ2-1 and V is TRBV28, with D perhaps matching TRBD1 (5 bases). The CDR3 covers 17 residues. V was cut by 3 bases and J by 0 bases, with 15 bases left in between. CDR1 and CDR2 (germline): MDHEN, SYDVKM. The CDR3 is CASSFLTQGYSYNEQFF. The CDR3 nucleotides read TGTGCCAGCAGTTTCCTAACCCAGGGTTACTCCTACAATGAGCAGTTCTTC.

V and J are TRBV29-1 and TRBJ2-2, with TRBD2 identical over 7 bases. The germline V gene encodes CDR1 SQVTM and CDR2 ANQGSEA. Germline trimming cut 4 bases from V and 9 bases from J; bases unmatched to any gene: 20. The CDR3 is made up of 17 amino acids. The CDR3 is CSVVGAGLAANTRELFF. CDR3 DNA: TGCAGCGTTGTTGGGGCCGGGCTAGCGGCGAATACCCGGGAGCTGTTTTTT.

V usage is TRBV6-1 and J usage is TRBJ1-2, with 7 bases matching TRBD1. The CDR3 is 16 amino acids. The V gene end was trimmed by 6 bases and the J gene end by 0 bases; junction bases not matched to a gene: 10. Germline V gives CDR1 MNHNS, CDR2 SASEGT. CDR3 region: CASRDLDRVPNYGYTF. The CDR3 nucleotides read TGTGCCAGCAGGGACCTCGACAGGGTTCCTAACTATGGCTACACCTTC.

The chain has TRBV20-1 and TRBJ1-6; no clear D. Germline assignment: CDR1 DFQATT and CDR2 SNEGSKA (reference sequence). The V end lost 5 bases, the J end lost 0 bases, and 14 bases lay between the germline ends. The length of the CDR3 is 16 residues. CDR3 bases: TGCAGTGCTCCTCAGACATTCAGCTCCTATAATTCACCCCTCCACTTT. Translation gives CSAPQTFSSYNSPLHF.

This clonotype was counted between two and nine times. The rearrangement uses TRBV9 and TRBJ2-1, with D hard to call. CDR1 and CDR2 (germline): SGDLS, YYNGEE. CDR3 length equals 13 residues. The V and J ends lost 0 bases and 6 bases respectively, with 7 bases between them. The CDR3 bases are TGTGCCAGCAGCGTAGGGAGTAGCAATGAGCAGTTCTTC. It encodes CASSVGSSNEQFF.

CDR3 amino acids: CASRGDSTDTQYF. CDR3 DNA: TGTGCCAGCAGGGGCGATAGCACAGATACGCAGTATTTT. The chain has TRBV7-9 and TRBJ2-3; D is unclear. CDR1 is SEHNR and CDR2 is FQNEAQ in the germline V gene (reference sequence). V was clipped by 6 bases and J by 0 bases, with 7 bases between them. This CDR3 is built from 13 residues.

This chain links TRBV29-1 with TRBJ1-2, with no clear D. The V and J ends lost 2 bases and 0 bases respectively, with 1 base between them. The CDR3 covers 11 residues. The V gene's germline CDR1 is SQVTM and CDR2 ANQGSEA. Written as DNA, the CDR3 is TGCAGCGTTGAATCTAACTATGGCTACACCTTC. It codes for CSVESNYGYTF.